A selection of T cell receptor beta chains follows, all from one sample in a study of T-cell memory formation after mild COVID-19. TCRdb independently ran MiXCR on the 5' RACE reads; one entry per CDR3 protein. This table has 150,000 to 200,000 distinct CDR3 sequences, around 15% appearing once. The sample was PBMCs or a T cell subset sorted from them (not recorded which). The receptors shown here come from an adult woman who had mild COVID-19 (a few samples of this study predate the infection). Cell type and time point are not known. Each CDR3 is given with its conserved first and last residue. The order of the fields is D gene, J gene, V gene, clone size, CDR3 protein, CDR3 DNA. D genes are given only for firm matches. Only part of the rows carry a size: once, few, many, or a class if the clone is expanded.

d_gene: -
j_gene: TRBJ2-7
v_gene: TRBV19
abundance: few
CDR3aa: CASSLPGPIRNEQYF
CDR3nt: TGTGCCAGTAGTTTACCTGGCCCTATTCGGAACGAGCAGTACTTC

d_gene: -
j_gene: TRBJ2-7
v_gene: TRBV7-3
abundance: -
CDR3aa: CASSRTGTREQYF
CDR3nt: TGTGCCAGCAGCCGGACTGGGACTCGGGAGCAGTACTTC

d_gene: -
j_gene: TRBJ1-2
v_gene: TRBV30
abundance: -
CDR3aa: CAWSVLGGYTF
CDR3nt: TGTGCCTGGAGTGTACTGGGGGGCTACACCTTC

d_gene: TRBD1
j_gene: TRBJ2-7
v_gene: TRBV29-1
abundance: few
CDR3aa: CSVEGGTAPYEQYF
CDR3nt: TGCAGCGTTGAAGGAGGGACAGCTCCCTACGAGCAGTACTTC

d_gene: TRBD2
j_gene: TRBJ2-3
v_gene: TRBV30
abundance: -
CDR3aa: CAWNRLAGSDTQYF
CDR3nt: TGTGCCTGGAACCGACTAGCGGGGTCGGATACGCAGTATTTT

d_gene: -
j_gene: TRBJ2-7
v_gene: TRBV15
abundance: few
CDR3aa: CATSNLGTTDYEQYF
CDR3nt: TGTGCCACCAGTAACCTCGGGACAACGGATTACGAGCAGTACTTC

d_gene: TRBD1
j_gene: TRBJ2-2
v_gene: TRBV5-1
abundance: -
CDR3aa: CASSLDGQGLGELFF
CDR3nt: TGCGCCAGCAGCTTGGACGGACAGGGCCTCGGGGAGCTGTTTTTT

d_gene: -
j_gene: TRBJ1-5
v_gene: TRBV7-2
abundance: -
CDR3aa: CASSLKGLGQPQHF
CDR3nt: TGTGCCAGCAGCTTAAAAGGGCTAGGTCAGCCCCAGCATTTT

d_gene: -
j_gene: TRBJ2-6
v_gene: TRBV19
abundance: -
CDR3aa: CASSSSQPGANVLTF
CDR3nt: TGTGCCAGTAGTTCCTCCCAGCCCGGGGCCAACGTCCTGACTTTC

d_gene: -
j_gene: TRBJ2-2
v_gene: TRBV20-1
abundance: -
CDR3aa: CSAEFSTGELFF
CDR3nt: TGCAGTGCTGAGTTTTCAACCGGGGAGCTGTTTTTT

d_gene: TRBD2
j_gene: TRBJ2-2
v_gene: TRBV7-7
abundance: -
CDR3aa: CASSLLTSGMTRDTGELFF
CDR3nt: TGTGCTAGCAGCTTACTGACTAGCGGGATGACGAGGGACACCGGGGAGCTGTTTTTT

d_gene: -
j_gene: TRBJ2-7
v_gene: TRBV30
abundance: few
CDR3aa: CAWSTSSVEQYF
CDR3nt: TGTGCCTGGAGTACCAGCAGTGTCGAGCAGTACTTC

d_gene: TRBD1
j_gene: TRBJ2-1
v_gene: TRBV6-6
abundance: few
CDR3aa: CASSYYDRVAQFF
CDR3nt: TGTGCCAGCAGTTACTACGACAGGGTGGCGCAGTTCTTC

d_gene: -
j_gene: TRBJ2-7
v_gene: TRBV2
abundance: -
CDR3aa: CASSDGFTYEQYF
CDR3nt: TGTGCCAGCAGTGACGGTTTTACCTACGAGCAGTACTTC

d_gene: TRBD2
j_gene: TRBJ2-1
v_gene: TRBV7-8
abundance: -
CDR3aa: CASSLSGSRQFF
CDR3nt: TGTGCCAGCAGCCTTAGCGGGAGTCGTCAGTTCTTC

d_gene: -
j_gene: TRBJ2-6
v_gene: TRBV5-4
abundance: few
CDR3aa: CASSLRTSNSGANVLTF
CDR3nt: TGTGCCAGCAGCTTGCGTACTAGCAACTCTGGGGCCAACGTCCTGACTTTC

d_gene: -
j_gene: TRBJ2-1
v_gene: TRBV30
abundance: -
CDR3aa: CAWSAFLRWGQFF
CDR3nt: TGTGCCTGGAGTGCCTTCCTTAGATGGGGGCAGTTCTTC

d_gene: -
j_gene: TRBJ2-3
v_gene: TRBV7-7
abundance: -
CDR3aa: CASSPTTTDTQYF
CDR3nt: TGTGCCAGCAGCCCCACCACGACAGATACGCAGTATTTT

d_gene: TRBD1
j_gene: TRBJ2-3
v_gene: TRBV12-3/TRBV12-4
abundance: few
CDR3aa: CASSLTWTGGEGGDTQYF
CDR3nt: TGTGCCAGCAGCTTAACCTGGACAGGGGGCGAGGGTGGAGATACGCAGTATTTT

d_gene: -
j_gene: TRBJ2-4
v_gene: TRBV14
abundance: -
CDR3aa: CASSQGGIISRAKNIQYF
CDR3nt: TGTGCCAGCAGCCAAGGTGGGATTATCTCCCGAGCCAAAAACATTCAGTACTTC

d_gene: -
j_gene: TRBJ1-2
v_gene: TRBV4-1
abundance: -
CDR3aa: CASSQGGQRGYGYTF
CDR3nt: TGCGCCAGCAGCCAAGGAGGACAGAGGGGCTATGGCTACACATTC

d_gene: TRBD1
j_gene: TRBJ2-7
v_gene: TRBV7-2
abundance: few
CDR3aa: CASSSGQGYYEQYF
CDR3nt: TGTGCCAGCAGCTCGGGACAGGGGTACTACGAGCAGTACTTC

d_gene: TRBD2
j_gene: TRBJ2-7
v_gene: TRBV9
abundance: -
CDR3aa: CASSVGGDSSYEQYF
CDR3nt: TGTGCCAGCAGCGTTGGGGGGGATAGCTCCTACGAGCAGTACTTC

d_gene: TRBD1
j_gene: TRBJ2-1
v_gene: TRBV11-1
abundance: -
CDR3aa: CASSGQASYNEQFF
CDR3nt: TGTGCCAGCAGCGGACAGGCCTCCTACAATGAGCAGTTCTTC

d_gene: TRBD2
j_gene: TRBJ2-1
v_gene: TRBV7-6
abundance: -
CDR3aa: CASSPGLAGGPGYNEQFF
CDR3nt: TGTGCCAGCAGCCCCGGACTAGCGGGGGGGCCGGGGTACAATGAGCAGTTCTTC

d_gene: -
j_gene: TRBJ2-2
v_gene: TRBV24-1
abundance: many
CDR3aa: CATSDSRTGRGPSNTGELFF
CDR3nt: TGTGCCACCAGTGATTCTAGAACTGGCAGGGGCCCTTCGAACACCGGGGAGCTGTTTTTT

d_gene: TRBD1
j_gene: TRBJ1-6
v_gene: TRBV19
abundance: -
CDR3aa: CASSSDRDRGNSPLHF
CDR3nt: TGTGCCAGTTCTTCTGACCGGGACAGAGGGAATTCACCCCTCCACTTT

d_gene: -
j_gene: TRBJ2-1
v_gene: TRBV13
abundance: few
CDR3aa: CASSQGGHNEQFF
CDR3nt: TGTGCCAGCAGCCAAGGGGGACACAATGAGCAGTTCTTC

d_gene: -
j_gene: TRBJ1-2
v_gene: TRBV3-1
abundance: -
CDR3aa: CASSQDLHGNYGYTF
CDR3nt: TGTGCCAGCAGCCAAGATCTTCATGGTAACTATGGCTACACCTTC

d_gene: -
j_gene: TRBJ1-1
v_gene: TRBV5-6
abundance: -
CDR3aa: CASSWLSGRQMNTEAFF
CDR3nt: TGTGCCAGCAGCTGGTTATCGGGGAGGCAGATGAACACTGAAGCTTTCTTT

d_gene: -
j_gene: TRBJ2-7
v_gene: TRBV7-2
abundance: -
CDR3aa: CASSLGASSSYEQYF
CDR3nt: TGTGCCAGCAGCTTAGGGGCTTCAAGCTCCTACGAGCAGTACTTC

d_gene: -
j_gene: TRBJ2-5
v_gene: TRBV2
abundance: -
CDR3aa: CASSDGTMGQETQYF
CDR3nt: TGTGCCAGCAGTGATGGGACAATGGGGCAAGAGACCCAGTACTTC

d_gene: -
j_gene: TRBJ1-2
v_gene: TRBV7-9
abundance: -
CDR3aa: CASSTKSYGYTF
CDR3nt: TGTGCCAGCAGCACCAAGAGCTATGGCTACACCTTC